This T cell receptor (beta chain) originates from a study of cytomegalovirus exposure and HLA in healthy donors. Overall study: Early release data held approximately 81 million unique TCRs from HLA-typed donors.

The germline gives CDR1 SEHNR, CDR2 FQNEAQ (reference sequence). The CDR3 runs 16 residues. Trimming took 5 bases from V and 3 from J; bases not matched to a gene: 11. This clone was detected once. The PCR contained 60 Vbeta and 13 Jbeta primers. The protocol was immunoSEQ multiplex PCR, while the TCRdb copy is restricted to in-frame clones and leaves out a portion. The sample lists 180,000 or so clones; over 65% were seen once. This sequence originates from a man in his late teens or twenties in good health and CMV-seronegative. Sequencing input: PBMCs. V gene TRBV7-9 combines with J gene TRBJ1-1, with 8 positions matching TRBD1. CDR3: CASSIGLDRVDTEAFF. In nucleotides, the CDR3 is TGTGCCAGCAGCATCGGGCTGGACAGGGTGGACACTGAAGCTTTCTTT.